What follows are 21 T cell receptor beta chains derived from one specimen sequenced in a study of blood T cell repertoires in COVID-19. Sequencing used immunoSEQ multiplex PCR; TCRdb keeps in-frame clones, though not all of them. This table holds around 190,000 clones, roughly 82% found once. Source material: peripheral blood. Receptors were obtained from a human donor in a cohort sampled during active COVID-19.

The chain carries TRBV28 and TRBJ2-1, with 11 bases lining up with TRBD2. The CDR3 length is 15 residues. With V trimmed by 5 bases and J by 4 bases, 4 bases remained unmatched. In germline, CDR1 is MDHEN, CDR2 SYDVKM. The CDR3 here is CASSTPSGGYNEQFF. The CDR3 coding sequence is TGTGCCAGCAGTACACCTAGCGGGGGGTACAATGAGCAGTTCTTC. The full variable domain, in which reference TRBV28 and TRBJ2-1 provide the parts outside the CDR3, is DVKVTQSSRYLVKRTGEKVFLECVQDMDHENMFWYRQDPGLGLRLIYFSYDVKMKEKGDIPEGYSVSREKKERFSLILESASTNQTSMYLCASSTPSGGYNEQFFGPGTRLTVL.

The table lists this clone with a few counts. No conserved phenylalanine or tryptophan ends this CDR3, so it is likely a read error. The DNA is left out, because the CDR3 cannot be placed on it with certainty; the CDR3 is given as TCRdb lists it. The genes are TRBV23-1 and TRBJ1-5; TRBD1 is the table's D call, not checked against the DNA. TRBV23-1 is an open reading frame, and its role is uncertain. Including both end residues, the CDR3 is 9 amino acids long. CDR3 sequence: CASSQNRAI.

V gene TRBV5-1 combines with J gene TRBJ2-1; the D gene is possibly TRBD2 (5 bases). The CDR3 covers 16 residues. V was trimmed by 0 bases and J by 5 bases, leaving 15 bases between them. Germline CDR1 SGHRS, CDR2 YFSETQ. The CDR3 protein is CASSLDSGIRNNEQFF. DNA of the CDR3: TGCGCCAGCAGCTTGGATTCCGGGATCAGAAACAATGAGCAGTTCTTC.

This clone is a singleton in its sample. Distinct nucleotide sequences in the sample also encode this CDR3. The V call is TRBV7-9, the J call TRBJ1-4, with D unresolved. The CDR3 is 13 residues long. V shed 5 bases and J shed 7 bases, with 11 bases lying between them. The germline CDR1 and CDR2 sequences are SEHNR and FQNEAQ (reference sequence). In DNA form, the CDR3 reads TGTGCCAGCAGCCCCGGTGCGGGTGAAAAACTGTTTTTT. This gives the protein CASSPGAGEKLFF. Supplemented by reference TRBV7-9 and TRBJ1-4, the full variable domain reads DTGVSQNPRHKITKRGQNVTFRCDPISEHNRLYWYRQTLGQGPEFLTYFQNEAQLEKSRLLSDRFSAERPKGSFSTLEIQRTEQGDSAMYLCASSPGAGEKLFFGSGTQLSVL.

The V call is TRBV6-6, the J call TRBJ2-5; TRBD2 agrees at 11 bases. CDR1 is MNHNY, CDR2 SVGAGI, per germline (reference sequence). This CDR3 spans 16 amino acids. Germline trimming cut 7 bases from V and 2 bases from J; bases unmatched to any gene: 9. CDR3 protein: CASTPGTSGWQETQYF. The CDR3 DNA is TGTGCCAGCACCCCCGGGACTAGCGGATGGCAAGAGACCCAGTACTTC.

This sequence joins TRBV7-9 and TRBJ2-7; 8 bases fit TRBD1. The germline V gene encodes CDR1 SEHNR and CDR2 FQNEAQ (reference sequence). The CDR3 sequence is 14 residues long. V dropped 4 bases and J dropped 2; count of bases not matched to a gene: 4. The CDR3, as DNA: TGTGCCAGCAGCTCCGGGACAGGACCCTACGAGCAGTACTTC. Protein: CASSSGTGPYEQYF.

This clone was seen only once. V is TRBV5-5 and J is TRBJ2-1; D might be TRBD2 (6 bases). Germline CDR1 reads SGHKS; CDR2 reads YYEKEE (reference sequence). Trimming removed 5 bases at V and 8 bases at J, with 20 bases between. This CDR3 is 15 amino acids long. The CDR3 here is CASRYPGETGHEQFF. The DNA of the CDR3 is TGTGCCAGCAGATATCCGGGAGAAACGGGCCATGAGCAGTTCTTC.

The rearrangement links TRBV3-1 (or the pseudogene TRBV3-2) to TRBJ2-2, with 10 bases that match TRBD2. Looked up from germline, CDR1 is LGHDT and CDR2 is YNNKEL (reference sequence). V lost 6 bases, J lost 3 bases, and 4 bases stayed unmatched. The CDR3 has 15 residues. The CDR3 region has the DNA TGTGCCAGCAGACGGACTAGCGGATACACCGGGGAGCTGTTTTTT. Its translation: CASRRTSGYTGELFF.

This clone was seen a single time. The chain has TRBV11-2 and TRBJ2-7; D might be TRBD1 (5 bases). The CDR3 sequence is 13 residues long. Trimming stripped 5 bases from V and 3 bases from J, with 11 bases between. Germline V gene sequence: CDR1 SGHAT, CDR2 FQNNGV. The CDR3 region is CASSPLDIYEQYF. As DNA, the CDR3 is TGTGCCAGCAGCCCTCTGGACATCTACGAGCAGTACTTC.

The V gene is TRBV5-5, the J gene TRBJ1-5; 9 bases align to TRBD1. The trim removed 4 bases at V and 0 bases at J, leaving 11 bases unmatched. Germline V lookup: CDR1 SGHKS, CDR2 YYEKEE (reference sequence). The CDR3 runs to 18 residues. The DNA for the CDR3 is TGTGCCAGCAGCCCGAACCGGGACAGGGACTATAGCAATCAGCCCCAGCATTTT. Its protein product is CASSPNRDRDYSNQPQHF.

This clone was observed a single time. In DNA form, the CDR3 reads TGTGCCAGCAGCCAACCACTAGTTGGGGAGCTGTTTTTT. Its translation: CASSQPLVGELFF. The chain carries TRBV14 and TRBJ2-2; possibly TRBD2 for D (5 bases). In germline, CDR1 is SGHDN, CDR2 FVKESK. Trimming shortened V by 2 bases and J by 8 bases, and 9 bases separated the two germline ends. The CDR3 is 13 residues long.

The chain links TRBV5-1 to TRBJ1-5; D is perhaps TRBD1 (5 bases). The germline CDR1 and CDR2 sequences are SGHRS and YFSETQ. CDR3 length: 13 amino acids. V was shortened by 4 bases and J by 8 bases, with 13 bases between the two germline ends. In nucleotides, the CDR3 is TGCGCCAGCAGCCTTATCGGAGGGGAGCCCCAGCATTTT. It translates to CASSLIGGEPQHF.

The V and J genes are TRBV3-1 (or the pseudogene TRBV3-2) and TRBJ1-3; D perhaps matches TRBD1 (6 bases). CDR1 and CDR2 from the germline V gene are LGHDT and YNNKEL (reference sequence). Trimming removed 4 bases at V and 7 bases at J, with 14 bases between. The CDR3 has 14 residues. The CDR3 coding sequence is TGTGCCAGCAGCCTACAGGGCGGGGGGAACACCATATATTTT. Its protein is CASSLQGGGNTIYF.

V and J are TRBV7-9 and TRBJ2-1; D not certain. Looked up from germline, CDR1 is SEHNR and CDR2 is FQNEAQ (reference sequence). The CDR3 loop spans 14 amino acids. V lost 4 bases, J lost 4 bases, and 11 bases lay in between. CDR3 DNA: TGTGCCAGCAGCTCCGACTCCGATTACAATGAGCAGTTCTTC. Translating gives CASSSDSDYNEQFF.

V usage is TRBV4-1 and J usage is TRBJ1-5, with a weak D call TRBD1 (5 bases). V was cut by 3 bases and J by 2 bases, with 14 bases left in between. Looked up from germline, CDR1 is MGHRA and CDR2 is YSYEKL. There are 16 residues in the CDR3. CDR3 protein: CASSQVIQGGNQPQHF. The CDR3 coding sequence is TGCGCCAGCAGCCAGGTCATCCAAGGGGGCAATCAGCCCCAGCATTTT.

The chain uses TRBV19 and TRBJ1-5; TRBD1 aligns across 9 bases. J gave up 2 bases and V 11 bases, and 13 bases lay outside the gene matches. The germline V gene encodes CDR1 LNHDA and CDR2 SQIVND (reference sequence). There are 16 residues in the CDR3. As DNA, the CDR3 is TGTGCCTCCGGGGGGACAGGGAAGGAGGGCAATCAGCCCCAGCATTTT. Translated, it gives CASGGTGKEGNQPQHF.

The chain combines TRBV25-1 with TRBJ2-7, with a weak D call TRBD1 (5 bases). V lost 2 bases and J lost 4, with 15 bases in between. There are 15 residues in the CDR3. Germline CDR1 MGHDK, CDR2 SYGVNS. The CDR3 DNA sequence: TGTGCCAGCAGTGAAGGACATGCCAAGGTGTACGAGCAGTACTTC. Translated, it gives CASSEGHAKVYEQYF.

V usage is TRBV4-1 and J usage is TRBJ2-1; unclear D gene. V was pared by 1 base and J by 4 bases, with 20 bases between. This CDR3 has 18 amino acids. Germline CDR1 and CDR2: MGHRA and YSYEKL. The CDR3 DNA reads as TGCGCCAGCAGCCAAGGTCGATTCGGTGGCGGCCTATACAATGAGCAGTTCTTC. Translated: CASSQGRFGGGLYNEQFF.

The CDR3 bases are TGTGCCAGCAGCCCGGGGGGCCGGAGTGGGAAAGATACGCAGTATTTT. Translation gives CASSPGGRSGKDTQYF. This sequence joins TRBV5-6 and TRBJ2-3; D might be TRBD2 (7 bases). Trimming left V 4 bases short and J 5 bases short, with 20 bases between. The CDR3 runs to 16 residues. Germline V gene sequence: CDR1 SGHDT, CDR2 YYEEEE.

This clone was detected only a few times. The chain is built from TRBV28 and TRBJ2-7; weak D call: TRBD2 (5 bases). The CDR3 is made up of 14 amino acids. Germline CDR1 reads MDHEN; CDR2 reads SYDVKM. V lost 2 bases and J 7 bases, leaving 15 bases between the germline ends. The CDR3 loop reads CASSLVGFGDEQYF. In DNA form, the CDR3 reads TGTGCCAGCAGTTTAGTGGGTTTCGGGGATGAGCAGTACTTC.

This chain uses TRBV19 with TRBJ1-1; D possibly corresponds to TRBD1 (5 bases). From germline, CDR1 is LNHDA and CDR2 SQIVND (reference sequence). Trimming left V 2 bases short and J 1 base short, with 17 bases between. The CDR3 is made up of 17 amino acids. CDR3 sequence: CASSISGNPGGNTEAFF. CDR3 nucleotide sequence: TGTGCCAGTAGTATAAGCGGGAACCCCGGGGGGAACACTGAAGCTTTCTTT.